The 8 T cell receptor beta chains reported below all come from one sample, sequenced in a study of technical replicates of blood from a few donors. The assay was immunoSEQ multiplex PCR, and TCRdb's table has in-frame clones only and misses some. The sample lists 50,000 to 70,000 clones, about 93% occurring once. Sequenced material: PBMCs. These TCRs come from a human donor in good health. Some clones in this sample may be carry-over from other donors' samples.

This sequence joins TRBV7-2 and TRBJ1-2; 7 nucleotides line up with TRBD1. The V gene's germline CDR1 is SGHTA and CDR2 FQGNSA. The CDR3 length is 15 residues. J gave up 8 bases and V 5 bases, and 14 bases lay outside the gene matches. The CDR3 region is CASSVGGLTRSGYTF. The CDR3 coding sequence is TGTGCCAGCAGCGTAGGGGGCCTGACTCGGTCAGGCTACACCTTC.

This chain joins TRBV6-6 and TRBJ1-5; D may be TRBD1 (6 bases). The V gene's germline CDR1 is MNHNY and CDR2 SVGAGI (reference sequence). With 5 bases removed from V and 7 bases from J, the gap between germline ends came to 9 bases. The length of the CDR3 is 12 residues. DNA for the CDR3: TGTGCCAGCAGTGGGGGCTCACAGCCCCAGCATTTT. Amino acid sequence: CASSGGSQPQHF.

This chain connects TRBV15 to TRBJ1-1; D perhaps matches TRBD1 (5 bases). From germline, CDR1 is LNHNV and CDR2 YYDKDF (reference sequence). V was pared by 1 base and J by 0 bases, with 15 bases between. This CDR3 is built from 17 residues. The CDR3 reads CATSRGNYPRVNTEAFF. The CDR3 region has the DNA TGTGCCACCAGCAGAGGGAACTATCCCAGGGTGAACACTGAAGCTTTCTTT.

The chain joins TRBV27 to TRBJ2-5; 7 bases fit TRBD1. This CDR3 contains 15 residues. CDR1 is MNHEY, CDR2 SMNVEV, per germline (reference sequence). V shed 5 bases, J shed 2 bases, and the junction held 8 bases outside the gene matches. CDR3 bases: TGTGCCAGCAGTAGCAGGACAGGCTTACAAGAGACCCAGTACTTC. Protein product: CASSSRTGLQETQYF.

The gene calls are TRBV5-4 and TRBJ2-7, with 12 positions matching TRBD1. The CDR3 loop spans 16 amino acids. J was trimmed by 7 bases and V by 4 bases; bases with no gene match: 12. Germline V gene data show CDR1 as SGHNT and CDR2 as YYREEE (reference sequence). The CDR3 protein is CASSGGTGTGGREQYF. As DNA, the CDR3 is TGTGCCAGCAGCGGGGGGACCGGGACAGGGGGCCGTGAGCAGTACTTC.

This chain links TRBV25-1 with TRBJ1-1; D not resolved. With 2 bases removed from V and 5 bases from J, the gap between germline ends came to 12 bases. Per the germline V gene, CDR1 is MGHDK and CDR2 is SYGVNS. The CDR3 is 14 residues long. The CDR3: CASSEGFGLTEAFF. For the CDR3, the DNA is TGTGCCAGCAGTGAAGGTTTCGGGTTAACTGAAGCTTTCTTT.

The rearrangement links TRBV29-1 to TRBJ2-3; tentative D call: TRBD2 (6 bases). Germline CDR1 SQVTM, CDR2 ANQGSEA. This CDR3 has 13 amino acids. Between the trimmed V and J ends, which lost 3 bases and 2 bases, there was a span of 9 bases. The DNA for the CDR3 is TGCAGCGTTGAGGAGGGACTCACAGATACGCAGTATTTT. This codes for CSVEEGLTDTQYF.

This clone came up once. This chain joins TRBV19 and TRBJ1-4; the D is unclear. The CDR3 sequence is 17 residues long. V dropped 5 bases and J dropped 3 bases, with 19 bases sitting between them. CDR1 LNHDA and CDR2 SQIVND come from the germline V gene (reference sequence). The CDR3 loop is CASSVLGAGEANEKLFF. CDR3 bases: TGTGCCAGTAGTGTCCTCGGCGCGGGAGAGGCTAATGAAAAACTGTTTTTT.